This is a list of T cell receptor beta chains from one sample in a study of cytomegalovirus exposure and HLA in healthy donors. Produced via immunoSEQ multiplex PCR; TCRdb's table is partial and in-frame only. The table lists 76,000 or so clones, around three quarters of them singletons, with approximately 2.4% in the top ten. The sequencing input was PBMCs. These receptors all stem from a man aged 25 to 40 in good health and CMV-seronegative. Each CDR3 is given with its conserved first and last residue. A D gene is named only where the DNA matches it firmly. The size field is filled for only some rows; it gives once, few, many or a size class.

>TRBJ2-2|NA|TRBD2|TRBV28
CASSPQILAGVGTGELFF
TGTGCCAGCAGTCCCCAGATCCTAGCGGGAGTTGGCACCGGGGAGCTGTTTTTT
>TRBJ1-1|NA|NA|TRBV27
CASSLSLNTEAFF
TGTGCCAGCAGTTTAAGCCTTAACACTGAAGCTTTCTTT
>TRBJ1-5|NA|NA|TRBV30
CAWSPGNNQPQHF
TGTGCCTGGAGCCCAGGGAACAATCAGCCCCAGCATTTT
>TRBJ2-3|NA|NA|TRBV6-5
CASSYSGAITDTQYF
TGTGCCAGCAGTTACTCAGGGGCAATCACAGATACGCAGTATTTT
>TRBJ1-2|NA|NA|TRBV4-2
CASSQDSYGYTF
TGTGCCAGCAGCCAAGATAGCTATGGCTACACCTTC
>TRBJ2-2|NA|TRBD1|TRBV19
CASSWGFGDRNTGELFF
TGTGCCAGTAGTTGGGGCTTCGGGGACAGAAACACCGGGGAGCTGTTTTTT
>TRBJ1-1|NA|NA|TRBV4-3
CASSQDQRTEAFF
TGCGCCAGCAGCCAAGATCAGCGTACTGAAGCTTTCTTT
>TRBJ2-7|few|NA|TRBV20-1
CSASPTYEQYF
TGCAGTGCTAGCCCCACCTACGAGCAGTACTTC
>TRBJ2-2|NA|NA|TRBV4-1
CASSGGGSRTGELFF
TGCGCCAGCTCAGGCGGGGGCTCGAGGACCGGGGAGCTGTTTTTT
>TRBJ2-7|NA|NA|TRBV7-8
CASSLKREYEQYF
TGTGCCAGCAGCTTAAAGAGGGAATACGAGCAGTACTTC
>TRBJ2-7|NA|TRBD1|TRBV5-1
CASSLGGTGYYEQYF
TGCGCCAGCAGCTTGGGGGGGACAGGCTACTACGAGCAGTACTTC
>TRBJ2-1|NA|TRBD2|TRBV2
CASSETGRLAGVNEQFF
TGTGCCAGCAGTGAAACTGGAAGGCTAGCGGGAGTAAATGAGCAGTTCTTC
>TRBJ1-2|few|NA|TRBV2
CASIGGLSGYTF
TGTGCCAGCATCGGGGGACTCTCTGGCTACACCTTC
>TRBJ2-7|NA|NA|TRBV6-1
CASHGQGNGAYEQYF
TGTGCCAGCCACGGCCAGGGGAATGGGGCCTACGAGCAGTACTTC
>TRBJ1-1|NA|TRBD1|TRBV18
CASSPLGGQGAVNTEAFF
TGTGCCAGCTCACCTCTAGGGGGTCAGGGGGCGGTGAACACTGAAGCTTTCTTT
>TRBJ2-7|NA|NA|TRBV5-6
CASSATSAGLTYEQYF
TGTGCCAGCAGCGCGACTTCCGCGGGGCTTACCTACGAGCAGTACTTC
>TRBJ2-7|NA|NA|TRBV7-2
CASSPYSYEQYF
TGTGCCAGCAGCCCCTACTCCTACGAGCAGTACTTC
>TRBJ2-7|NA|NA|TRBV15
CATSREVGGLGEQYF
TGTGCCACCAGCAGGGAAGTTGGGGGGTTGGGAGAGCAGTACTTC
>TRBJ1-2|NA|TRBD1|TRBV9
CASKGGQGTNYGYTF
TGTGCCAGCAAGGGTGGACAGGGAACTAACTATGGCTACACCTTC
>TRBJ1-1|NA|TRBD1|TRBV6-6
CASKGQLNTEAFF
TGTGCCAGCAAGGGACAGTTGAACACTGAAGCTTTCTTT
>TRBJ2-7|NA|TRBD1|TRBV4-1
CASSHPAGTAYEQYF
TGCGCCAGCAGCCACCCCGCCGGGACAGCCTACGAGCAGTACTTC
>TRBJ2-7|NA|NA|TRBV4-1
CASSREESRGMSEQYF
TGCGCCAGCAGCCGAGAAGAAAGCCGGGGGATGAGCGAGCAGTACTTC
>TRBJ2-7|NA|NA|TRBV10-3
CAISADTARLEQYF
TGTGCCATCAGTGCCGATACAGCTCGGCTAGAGCAGTACTTC
>TRBJ2-3|once|TRBD1|TRBV4-2
CASSQEPPQTGWKLADTQYF
TGTGCCAGCAGCCAAGAACCCCCCCAGACAGGGTGGAAGTTGGCAGATACGCAGTATTTT
>TRBJ1-2|once|TRBD1|TRBV14
CASRLQGAHGYTF
TGTGCCAGCAGGTTGCAGGGGGCGCATGGCTACACCTTC
>TRBJ2-1|NA|TRBD1|TRBV20-1
CSAGTGNEQFF
TGCAGTGCAGGGACAGGGAATGAGCAGTTCTTC
>TRBJ2-1|NA|TRBD2|TRBV7-2
CASSPGPAGEGNEQFF
TGTGCCAGCAGCCCCGGGCCAGCGGGAGAGGGCAATGAGCAGTTCTTC